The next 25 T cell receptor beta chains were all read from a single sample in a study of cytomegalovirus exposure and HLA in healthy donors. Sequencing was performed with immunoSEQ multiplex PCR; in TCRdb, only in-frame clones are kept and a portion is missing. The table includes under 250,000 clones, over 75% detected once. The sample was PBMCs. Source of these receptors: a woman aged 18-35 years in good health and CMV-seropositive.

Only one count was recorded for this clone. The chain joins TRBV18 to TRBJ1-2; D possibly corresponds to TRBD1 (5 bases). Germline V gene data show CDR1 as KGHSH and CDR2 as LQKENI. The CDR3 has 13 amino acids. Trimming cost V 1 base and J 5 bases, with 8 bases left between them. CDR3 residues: CASSPQGLYGYTF. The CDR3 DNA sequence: TGTGCCAGCTCACCACAGGGGTTGTATGGCTACACCTTC. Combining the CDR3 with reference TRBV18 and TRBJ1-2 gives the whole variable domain NAGVMQNPRHLVRRRGQEARLRCSPMKGHSHVYWYRQLPEEGLKFMVYLQKENIIDESGMPKERFSAEFPKEGPSILRIQQVVRGDSAAYFCASSPQGLYGYTFGSGTRLTVV.

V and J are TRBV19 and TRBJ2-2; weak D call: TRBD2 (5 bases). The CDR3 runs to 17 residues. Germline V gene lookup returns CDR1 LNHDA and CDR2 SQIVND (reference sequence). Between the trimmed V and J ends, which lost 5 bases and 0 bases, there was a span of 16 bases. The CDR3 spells CASSWGSLAANTGELFF. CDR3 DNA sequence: TGTGCCAGTAGTTGGGGATCGCTAGCCGCGAACACCGGGGAGCTGTTTTTT.

For the CDR3, the DNA is TGTGCCAGCAGCTCCCGGGACAGGGAGGAGTTAGGATATGGCTACACCTTC. Translation: CASSSRDREELGYGYTF. This chain links TRBV7-8 with TRBJ1-2; 9 bases line up with TRBD1. The junction had 14 bases not matched to a gene; V was cut back by 4 bases and J by 5 bases. The CDR3 is made up of 17 amino acids. Germline lookup yields CDR1 SGHVS and CDR2 FQNEAQ. Based on the CDR3 plus reference TRBV7-8 and TRBJ1-2, the full variable domain is GAGVSQSPRYKVAKRGQDVALRCDPISGHVSLFWYQQALGQGPEFLTYFQNEAQLDKSGLPSDRFFAERPEGSVSTLKIQRTQQEDSAVYLCASSSRDREELGYGYTFGSGTRLTVV.

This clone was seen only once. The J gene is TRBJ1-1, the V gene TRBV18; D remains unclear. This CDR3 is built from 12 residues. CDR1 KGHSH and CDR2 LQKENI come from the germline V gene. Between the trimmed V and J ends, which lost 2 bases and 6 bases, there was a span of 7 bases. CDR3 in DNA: TGTGCCAGCTCACCATTATTGTCTGAAGCTTTCTTT. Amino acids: CASSPLLSEAFF.

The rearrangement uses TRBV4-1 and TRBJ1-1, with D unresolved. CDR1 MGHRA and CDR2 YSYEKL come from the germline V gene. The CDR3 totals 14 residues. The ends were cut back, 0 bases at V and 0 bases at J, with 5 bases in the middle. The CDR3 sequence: CASSQERLNTEAFF. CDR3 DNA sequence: TGCGCCAGCAGCCAAGAACGGTTGAACACTGAAGCTTTCTTT.

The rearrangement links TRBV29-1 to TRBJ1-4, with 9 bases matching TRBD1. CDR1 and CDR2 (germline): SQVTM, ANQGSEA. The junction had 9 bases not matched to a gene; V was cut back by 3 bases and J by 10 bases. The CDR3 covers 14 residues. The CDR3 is CSVDPDRGRGKLFF. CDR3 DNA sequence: TGCAGCGTTGATCCGGACAGGGGAAGGGGAAAACTGTTTTTT.

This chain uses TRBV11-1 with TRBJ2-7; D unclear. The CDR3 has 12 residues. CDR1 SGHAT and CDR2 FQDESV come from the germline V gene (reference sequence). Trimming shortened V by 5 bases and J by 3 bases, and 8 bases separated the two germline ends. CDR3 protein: CASSLENYEQYF. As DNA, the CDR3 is TGTGCCAGCAGCCTGGAGAACTACGAGCAGTACTTC.

Here the CDR3 reads CASHEGYEQYF. For the CDR3, the DNA is TGTGCCAGCCATGAGGGCTACGAGCAGTACTTC. The chain recombines TRBV18 with TRBJ2-7; a possible D gene is TRBD2 (5 bases). This CDR3 has 11 amino acids. Trimming left V 8 bases short and J 3 bases short, with 8 bases between. Per the germline V gene, CDR1 is KGHSH and CDR2 is LQKENI.

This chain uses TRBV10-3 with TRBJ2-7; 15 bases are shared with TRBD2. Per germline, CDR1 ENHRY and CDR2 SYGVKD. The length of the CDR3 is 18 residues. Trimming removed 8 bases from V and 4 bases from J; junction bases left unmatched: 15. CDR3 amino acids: CAIFPGTSGRHWVYEQYF. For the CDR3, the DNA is TGTGCCATCTTTCCCGGGACTAGCGGGAGGCACTGGGTTTACGAGCAGTACTTC.

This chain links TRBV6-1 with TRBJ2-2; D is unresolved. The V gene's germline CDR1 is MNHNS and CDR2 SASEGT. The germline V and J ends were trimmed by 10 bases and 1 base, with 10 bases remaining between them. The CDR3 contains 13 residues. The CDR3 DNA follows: TGTGCCATCAAAGCTCAGAACACCGGGGAGCTGTTTTTT. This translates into CAIKAQNTGELFF.

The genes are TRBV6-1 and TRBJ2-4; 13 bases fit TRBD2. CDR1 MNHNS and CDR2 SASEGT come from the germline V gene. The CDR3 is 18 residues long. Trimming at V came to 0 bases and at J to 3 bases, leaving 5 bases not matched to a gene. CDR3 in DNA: TGTGCCAGCAGTGAAGCTAGAGGACTAGCGGGAGACAAAAACATTCAGTACTTC. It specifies CASSEARGLAGDKNIQYF.

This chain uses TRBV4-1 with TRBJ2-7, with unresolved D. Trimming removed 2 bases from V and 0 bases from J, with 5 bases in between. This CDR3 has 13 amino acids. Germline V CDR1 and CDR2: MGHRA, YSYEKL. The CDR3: CASSQYGSYEQYF. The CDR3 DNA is TGCGCCAGCAGCCAATACGGCTCCTACGAGCAGTACTTC.

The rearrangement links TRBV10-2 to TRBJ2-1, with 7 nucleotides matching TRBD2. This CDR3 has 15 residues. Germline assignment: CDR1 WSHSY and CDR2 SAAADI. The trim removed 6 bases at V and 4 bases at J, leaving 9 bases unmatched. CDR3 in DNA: TGCGCCAGCAGAGTGGAGGGAGGGGTTTACAATGAGCAGTTCTTC. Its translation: CASRVEGGVYNEQFF.

CDR3 bases: TGTGCCAGCAGTTTAACTTCTGAAAAACTGTTTTTT. Protein product: CASSLTSEKLFF. The genes are TRBV28 and TRBJ1-4; D is ambiguous. V was shortened by 2 bases and J by 7 bases, with 5 bases between the two germline ends. This CDR3 has 12 amino acids. Germline V gene sequence: CDR1 MDHEN, CDR2 SYDVKM. The full variable domain, rest sourced from reference TRBV28 and TRBJ1-4, is DVKVTQSSRYLVKRTGEKVFLECVQDMDHENMFWYRQDPGLGLRLIYFSYDVKMKEKGDIPEGYSVSREKKERFSLILESASTNQTSMYLCASSLTSEKLFFGSGTQLSVL.

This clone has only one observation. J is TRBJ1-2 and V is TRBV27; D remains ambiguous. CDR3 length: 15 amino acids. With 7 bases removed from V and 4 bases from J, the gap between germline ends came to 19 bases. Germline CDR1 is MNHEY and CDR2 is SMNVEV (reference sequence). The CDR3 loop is CASKTGSALFYGYTF. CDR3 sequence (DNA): TGTGCCAGCAAAACGGGGTCCGCGCTGTTCTATGGCTACACCTTC.

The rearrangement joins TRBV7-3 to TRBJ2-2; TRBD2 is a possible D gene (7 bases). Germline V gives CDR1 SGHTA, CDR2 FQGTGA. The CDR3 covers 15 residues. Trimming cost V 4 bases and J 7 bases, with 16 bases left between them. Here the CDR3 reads CASSSLGGAVGELFF. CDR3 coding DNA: TGTGCCAGCAGCTCCCTTGGGGGGGCGGTCGGGGAGCTGTTTTTT. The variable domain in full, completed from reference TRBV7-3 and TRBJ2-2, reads GAGVSQTPSNKVTEKGKYVELRCDPISGHTALYWYRQSLGQGPEFLIYFQGTGAADDSGLPNDRFFAVRPEGSVSTLKIQRTERGDSAVYLCASSSLGGAVGELFFGEGSRLTVL.

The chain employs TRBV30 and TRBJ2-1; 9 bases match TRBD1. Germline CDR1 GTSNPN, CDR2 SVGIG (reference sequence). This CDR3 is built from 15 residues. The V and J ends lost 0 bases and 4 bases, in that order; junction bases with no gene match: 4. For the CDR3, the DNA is TGTGCCTGGAGTGTGCACAGGGGGCTTTACAATGAGCAGTTCTTC. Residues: CAWSVHRGLYNEQFF.

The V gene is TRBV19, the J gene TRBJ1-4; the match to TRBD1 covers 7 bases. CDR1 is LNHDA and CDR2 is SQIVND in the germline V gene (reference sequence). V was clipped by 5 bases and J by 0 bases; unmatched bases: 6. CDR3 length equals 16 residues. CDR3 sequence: CASSSLRGTTNEKLFF. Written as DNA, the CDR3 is TGTGCCAGTAGTTCCCTCAGGGGGACAACTAATGAAAAACTGTTTTTT. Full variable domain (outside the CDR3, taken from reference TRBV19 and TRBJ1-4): DGGITQSPKYLFRKEGQNVTLSCEQNLNHDAMYWYRQDPGQGLRLIYYSQIVNDFQKGDIAEGYSVSREKKESFPLTVTSAQKNPTAFYLCASSSLRGTTNEKLFFGSGTQLSVL.

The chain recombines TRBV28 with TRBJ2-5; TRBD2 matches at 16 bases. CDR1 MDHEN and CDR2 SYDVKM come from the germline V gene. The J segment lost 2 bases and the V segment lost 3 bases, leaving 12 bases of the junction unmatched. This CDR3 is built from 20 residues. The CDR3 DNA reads TGTGCCAGCAGTTTCCCGGCCCGAGGGACTAGCGGGAGGGAACAAGAGACCCAGTACTTC. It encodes CASSFPARGTSGREQETQYF.

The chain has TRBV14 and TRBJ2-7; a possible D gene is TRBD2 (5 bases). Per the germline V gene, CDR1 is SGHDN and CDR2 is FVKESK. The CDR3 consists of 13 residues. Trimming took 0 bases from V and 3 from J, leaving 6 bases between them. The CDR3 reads CASSQEGSYEQYF. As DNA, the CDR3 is TGTGCCAGCAGCCAAGAAGGGAGCTACGAGCAGTACTTC.

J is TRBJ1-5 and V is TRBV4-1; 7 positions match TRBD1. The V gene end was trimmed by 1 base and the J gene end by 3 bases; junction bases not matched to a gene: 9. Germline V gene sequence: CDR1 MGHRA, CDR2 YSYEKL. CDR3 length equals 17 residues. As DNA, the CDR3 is TGCGCCAGCAGCCAAGTCTTTGCGGGACAGCACAATCAGCCCCAGCATTTT. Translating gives CASSQVFAGQHNQPQHF.

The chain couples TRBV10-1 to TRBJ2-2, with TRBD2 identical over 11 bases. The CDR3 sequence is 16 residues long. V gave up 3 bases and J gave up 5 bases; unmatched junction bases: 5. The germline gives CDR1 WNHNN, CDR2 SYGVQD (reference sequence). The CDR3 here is CASSELAGDRTGELFF. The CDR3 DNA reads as TGCGCCAGCAGTGAACTAGCGGGAGATCGAACCGGGGAGCTGTTTTTT.

The CDR3 spells CASSEDREDEQFF. The CDR3 region has the DNA TGTGCCAGCAGCGAAGACAGGGAAGACGAGCAGTTCTTC. This chain connects TRBV9 to TRBJ2-1; 7 bases fit TRBD1. Trimming cost V 3 bases and J 10 bases; bases outside gene matches: 7. Germline CDR1 is SGDLS and CDR2 is YYNGEE. The CDR3 extends over 13 amino acids.

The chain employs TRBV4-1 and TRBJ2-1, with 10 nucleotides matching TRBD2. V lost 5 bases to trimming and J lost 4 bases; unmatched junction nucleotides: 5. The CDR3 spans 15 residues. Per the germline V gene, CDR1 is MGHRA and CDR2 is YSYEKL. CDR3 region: CASSYEAGGYNEQFF. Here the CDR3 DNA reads TGCGCCAGCAGCTACGAAGCGGGGGGGTACAATGAGCAGTTCTTC.

The CDR3 is CASSDIGTSFDEQYF. The CDR3 DNA is TGTGCCAGCAGCGACATCGGGACTAGCTTTGACGAGCAGTACTTC. The chain has TRBV6-1 and TRBJ2-7, with TRBD2 identical over 9 bases. CDR3 size: 15 residues. J lost 5 bases, V lost 6 bases, and 11 bases had no gene match. The germline CDR1 and CDR2 sequences are MNHNS and SASEGT.